One and the same sample provided the 9 T cell receptor beta chains below, sequenced in a study of human T cells and chemical hapten exposure. Individual cDNA molecules had unique molecular identifiers attached to them by the library. MiXCR, applied by TCRdb to the reads, yields one record per CDR3 protein. The table lists 300 or so distinct CDR3 sequences, approximately 97% of them singletons. Treatment: therapeutic diphenylcyclopropenone sensitization with weekly scalp DPC. Sequencing used whole blood, obtained before DPC sensitization or 2, 6, or about 24 weeks after (not recorded which). The origin of the receptors is an adult with alopecia areata. Some clones in this sample may be carry-over from other donors' samples. This table probably holds off-target reads from a library built for another chain.

This chain links TRBV6-4 with TRBJ2-1; 11 nucleotides line up with TRBD2. The CDR3 spans 14 residues. The germline CDR1 and CDR2 sequences are MRHNA and SNTAGT. After removal of 5 bases from V and 15 bases from J, the junction contained 12 bases not matched to a gene. CDR3 coding DNA: TGTGCCAGCAGTTATTCCCAGACTAGCGGGAATCGGTTCTTC. It codes for CASSYSQTSGNRFF.

J is TRBJ2-2 and V is TRBV12-3 or TRBV12-4; 9 nucleotides line up with TRBD1. V shed 5 bases, J shed 3 bases, and the junction held 4 bases outside the gene matches. The CDR3 has 15 residues. As DNA, the CDR3 is TGTGCCAGCAGTAACAGGGGGCGCGACACCGGGGAGCTGTTTTTT. Amino acid sequence: CASSNRGRDTGELFF.

This clonotype was detected only once. V gene TRBV20-1 combines with J gene TRBJ2-7; possible D gene TRBD2, 5 bases. Germline CDR1 DFQATT, CDR2 SNEGSKA (reference sequence). The CDR3 sequence is 15 residues long. V was trimmed by 0 bases and J by 0 bases, leaving 12 bases between them. CDR3 residues: CSARDSGESSYEQYF. The CDR3 region has the DNA TGCAGTGCTAGAGATAGTGGGGAGAGCTCCTACGAGCAGTACTTC.

V usage is TRBV11-2 and J usage is TRBJ1-1; D may be TRBD1 (5 bases). The CDR3 consists of 13 residues. V lost 4 bases to trimming and J lost 4 bases, with 10 bases between them. Germline assignment: CDR1 SGHAT and CDR2 FQNNGV. The chain's CDR3 is CASSSQGLTEAFF. The CDR3, as DNA: TGTGCCAGCAGCTCTCAGGGTCTCACTGAAGCTTTCTTT.

This chain uses TRBV10-3 with TRBJ2-3; the D gene is possibly TRBD2 (7 bases). The CDR3 loop spans 14 amino acids. Germline CDR1 is ENHRY and CDR2 is SYGVKD. V lost 8 bases and J lost 6, with 18 bases in between. The CDR3 sequence is CAISARGAGDTQYF. For the CDR3, the DNA is TGTGCCATCTCCGCACGGGGGGCGGGGGATACGCAGTATTTT.

CDR3 in DNA: TGTGCCAGCAGCCGAACGGGACAGGTGTCAGAAAAACTGTTTTTT. It codes for CASSRTGQVSEKLFF. The chain is built from TRBV2 and TRBJ1-4; TRBD1 aligns across 8 bases. The J segment lost 8 bases and the V segment lost 6 bases, leaving 11 bases of the junction unmatched. Germline CDR1 SNHLY, CDR2 FYNNEI. The CDR3 runs to 15 residues.

The chain has TRBV20-1 and TRBJ2-5; 8 bases map to TRBD1. Trimming cost V 5 bases and J 0 bases; bases outside gene matches: 11. Per germline, CDR1 DFQATT and CDR2 SNEGSKA (reference sequence). The CDR3 has 16 amino acids. CDR3 DNA sequence: TGCAGTGCTGGACAGGGAGGCTTGGCTTACCAAGAGACCCAGTACTTC. Translating it yields CSAGQGGLAYQETQYF.

V gene TRBV29-1 combines with J gene TRBJ2-3, with TRBD2 matching 8 bases. The ends lost 5 bases at V and 5 bases at J; junction bases unmatched: 6. The CDR3 loop spans 13 amino acids. Germline V gives CDR1 SQVTM, CDR2 ANQGSEA. DNA of the CDR3: TGCAGCGTTTGGTTCACTAGCGGAGATACGCAGTATTTT. Protein: CSVWFTSGDTQYF.

About this clonotype itself: Sequence at one end of the junction differs from germline and may be a read error. This chain uses TRBV29-1 with TRBJ2-7, with 8 positions matching TRBD1. The CDR3 runs to 9 residues. Per germline, CDR1 SQVTM and CDR2 ANQGSEA. CDR3 coding DNA: TGCAGCGTTGACGACAGGGGATTGTTC. Its protein product is CSVDDRGLF.